This T cell receptor beta chain appears in the sequencing data of a study of regulatory T cells in long-lasting Graves disease. Background on the study: Graves' patients diagnosed newly had used antithyroid drugs under 3 months.

Arm-PCR of CDR3 regions with iRepertoire HTBI primers generated TCR beta libraries. From the multiplex PCR reads, TCRdb called clonotypes with MiXCR, one entry per CDR3 protein. This sample yields around 420,000 distinct CDR3 sequences, of which roughly 15% are seen a single time; about 8% belongs to the top ten. The CDR3 length is 13 residues. The germline V and J ends were trimmed by 6 bases and 3 bases, with 9 bases remaining between them. CDR1 and CDR2 (germline): ENHRY, SYGVKD. Time point meaning: newly diagnosed GD, antithyroid drugs for less than 3 months. With RNA extracted from PBMCs as input, the TCR library was made. Around 9 milliliters of peripheral blood were drawn into EDTA tubes. The same specimen was also included in a second study, on T cells in Graves' hyperthyroidism and ophthalmopathy. This second study says: Carried out on the TCR CDR3, a first-round RT-PCR used the HTBI primer set.

Sequenced material: peripheral blood mononuclear cells (PBMCs), taken at new diagnosis, from a patient treated with antithyroid drugs. The rearrangement joins TRBV10-3 to TRBJ1-5; the D gene is possibly TRBD1 (5 bases). This TCR was sampled from a middle-aged woman with Graves disease. DNA for the CDR3: TGTGCCATCAGAGACAGTGACAATCAGCCCCAGCATTTT. It encodes CAIRDSDNQPQHF.